This TCR beta chain was observed in a study of T cells in Graves' hyperthyroidism and ophthalmopathy. The V end lost 1 base, the J end lost 7 bases, and 11 bases lay between the germline ends. The CDR3 loop spans 13 amino acids. Germline V gene data show CDR1 as MDHEN and CDR2 as SYDVKM. Template material for amplifying TCR beta CDR3 regions consisted of RNA transcripts. The HTBI primer set served for first-round RT-PCR of the TCR CDR3. TCRdb re-called the multiplex PCR reads through MiXCR, storing one row per CDR3 protein. Of 620,000 or so distinct CDR3 sequences listed, roughly 14% are singletons. Criteria for exclusion of patients were uncontrolled infection, other autoimmune disease, pregnancy or lactation. PBMCs were obtained from 10 ml fresh peripheral blood. This clonotype was seen many times.

This chain joins TRBV28 and TRBJ2-7; D perhaps matches TRBD1 (7 bases). The TCR sequence derives from a woman in her forties or fifties with Graves' ophthalmopathy. The sequenced sample consisted of blood. The CDR3 reads CASSLFRGREQYF. The CDR3 DNA follows: TGTGCCAGCAGTTTATTCAGGGGGAGGGAGCAGTACTTC.